Below are 10 T cell receptor beta chains sequenced from a single sample in a study of T cell changes during pregnancy in multiple sclerosis. TCRdb's table, derived via immunoSEQ multiplex PCR, lists solely in-frame clones and lacks some. Among around 19,000 clones listed, about nine tenths were seen once. The sample here was CD8+ T cells from peripheral blood mononuclear cells, taken after pregnancy. The receptor set was obtained from a female donor in good health, enrolled as a control in a pregnancy study.

The rearrangement uses TRBV5-6 and TRBJ2-3, with 13 bases fitting TRBD2. J lost 2 bases, V lost 0 bases, and 3 bases had no gene match. The germline gives CDR1 SGHDT, CDR2 YYEEEE. This CDR3 comprises 17 residues. This chain's CDR3 is CASSLEGLAGITDTQYF. DNA for the CDR3: TGTGCCAGCAGCTTGGAGGGACTAGCGGGGATCACAGATACGCAGTATTTT.

This chain links TRBV2 with TRBJ2-2; 9 bases match TRBD1. V was clipped by 7 bases and J by 5 bases; unmatched bases: 5. This CDR3 region has 14 residues. Germline assignment: CDR1 SNHLY and CDR2 FYNNEI. For the CDR3, the DNA is TGTGCCAGCACTGGGACAGGGTTGACCGGGGAGCTGTTTTTT. Residues: CASTGTGLTGELFF.

This clone was observed a handful of times. Other DNA sequences within the sample encode an identical CDR3. The gene calls are TRBV19 and TRBJ1-5; maybe TRBD1 (6 bases). Germline CDR1 and CDR2: LNHDA and SQIVND (reference sequence). CDR3 size: 14 residues. With 3 bases removed from V and 4 bases from J, the gap between germline ends came to 10 bases. The CDR3 is CASSIRDNNQPQHF. The CDR3 nucleotides read TGTGCCAGTAGTATCCGGGACAATAATCAGCCCCAGCATTTT.

V is TRBV9 and J is TRBJ1-6; 7 positions match TRBD1. The CDR3 spans 14 residues. The germline gives CDR1 SGDLS, CDR2 YYNGEE. J was trimmed by 11 bases and V by 7 bases; bases with no gene match: 12. CDR3 bases: TGTGCCAGCGGATCGGGGACAGTTTACGCACCCCTCCACTTT. Translating it yields CASGSGTVYAPLHF.

The rearrangement uses TRBV4-2 and TRBJ2-1; 9 nucleotides line up with TRBD1. The CDR3 loop spans 14 amino acids. Germline values: CDR1 LGHNA, CDR2 YNFKEQ. V trimming: 5 bases; J trimming: 7 bases; junction bases outside the gene matches: 6. DNA for the CDR3: TGTGCCAGCAGCGTCGGGACAGGGAGGAATGAGCAGTTCTTC. Residues: CASSVGTGRNEQFF.

The V gene is TRBV13, the J gene TRBJ2-3; 11 positions agree with TRBD2. The germline gives CDR1 PRHDT, CDR2 FYEKMQ (reference sequence). The CDR3 is 18 amino acids. V was pared by 5 bases and J by 0 bases, with 10 bases of the junction left unmatched. The CDR3 here is CASSPKPGLAVSTDTQYF. The CDR3 DNA sequence: TGTGCCAGCAGCCCAAAGCCGGGACTAGCGGTTAGCACAGATACGCAGTATTTT.

The gene calls are TRBV7-8 and TRBJ2-1; possible D gene TRBD1, 6 bases. The germline V gene has CDR1 SGHVS and CDR2 FQNEAQ. V was shortened by 3 bases and J by 3 bases, with 12 bases between the two germline ends. The CDR3 totals 15 residues. Written as DNA, the CDR3 is TGTGCCAGCAGCTTCCTCAGGGGTATCTACAATGAGCAGTTCTTC. It is translated as CASSFLRGIYNEQFF.

Written as DNA, the CDR3 is TGTGCCAGTAGTCCGACAGGCTCCCCGGTGATTTATGGCTACACCTTC. It encodes CASSPTGSPVIYGYTF. The chain links TRBV19 to TRBJ1-2; a possible D gene is TRBD1 (6 bases). The CDR3 sequence is 16 residues long. In germline, CDR1 is LNHDA, CDR2 SQIVND (reference sequence). The ends were cut back, 5 bases at V and 5 bases at J, with 21 bases in the middle. The variable domain in full, completed from reference TRBV19 and TRBJ1-2, reads DGGITQSPKYLFRKEGQNVTLSCEQNLNHDAMYWYRQDPGQGLRLIYYSQIVNDFQKGDIAEGYSVSREKKESFPLTVTSAQKNPTAFYLCASSPTGSPVIYGYTFGSGTRLTVV.

The rearrangement joins TRBV4-3 to TRBJ2-6, with a tentative D call TRBD1 (5 bases). Trimming stripped 0 bases from V and 2 bases from J, with 8 bases between. There are 16 residues in the CDR3. Germline loops: CDR1 LGHNA, CDR2 YSLEER. The CDR3 DNA reads as TGCGCCAGCAGCCAAGATGGGGCACCTGGGGCCAACGTCCTGACTTTC. Amino acids: CASSQDGAPGANVLTF.

The rearrangement uses TRBV12-5 and TRBJ2-1, with 7 bases identical to TRBD1. Per the germline V gene, CDR1 is LGHNT and CDR2 is FRNRAP. With V trimmed by 5 bases and J by 5 bases, 6 bases remained unmatched. There are 14 residues in the CDR3. The CDR3 here is CASGPRQGNNEQFF. CDR3 sequence (DNA): TGTGCTAGTGGTCCTCGACAGGGAAACAATGAGCAGTTCTTC.